A selection of T cell receptor beta chains follows, all from one sample in a study of cytomegalovirus exposure and HLA in healthy donors. Data came from immunoSEQ multiplex PCR; TCRdb stores just in-frame clones and leaves some out. The sample lists about 330,000 clones; about nine tenths were seen once. Material: PBMCs. The origin of the receptors is a woman younger than 35 in good health and CMV-seronegative. Both conserved end residues are part of each CDR3. A D gene is named only where the DNA matches it firmly. A clone size is listed for some rows: how often the clone was seen (once, few, many), or a class if it is expanded.

>TRBJ2-1|TRBD2|TRBV12-5|NA
CASVGLAGGGEQFF
TGTGCTAGTGTTGGACTAGCGGGAGGGGGTGAGCAGTTCTTC
>TRBJ2-7|NA|TRBV4-1|NA
CASSQTTSSYEQYF
TGCGCCAGCAGCCAGACGACTAGCTCCTACGAGCAGTACTTC
>TRBJ2-5|TRBD2|TRBV7-3|NA
CASSRTAGALTQYF
TGTGCCAGCAGCCGAACCGCGGGAGCGTTGACCCAGTACTTC
>TRBJ2-7|NA|TRBV5-1|NA
CASSLDREAYEQYF
TGCGCCAGCAGCTTGGACAGGGAAGCCTACGAGCAGTACTTC
>TRBJ2-2|NA|TRBV5-1|NA
CASSLGAGELFF
TGCGCCAGCAGTTTGGGAGCCGGGGAGCTGTTTTTT
>TRBJ2-3|TRBD2|TRBV29-1|NA
CSVSGLAGGLADTQYF
TGCAGCGTTAGTGGACTAGCGGGAGGGCTCGCAGATACGCAGTATTTT
>TRBJ2-7|NA|TRBV5-1|NA
CASSAGQGNGYEQYF
TGCGCCAGCAGCGCCGGTCAGGGGAACGGATACGAGCAGTACTTC
>TRBJ2-3|NA|TRBV15|NA
CATSRDGAGNTDTQYF
TGTGCCACCAGCAGAGATGGGGCGGGGAACACAGATACGCAGTATTTT
>TRBJ1-2|NA|TRBV15|NA
CATSRDRTDYGYTF
TGTGCCACCAGCAGAGATAGGACAGACTATGGCTACACCTTC
>TRBJ2-2|NA|TRBV5-4|NA
CASSLERDTGELFF
TGTGCCAGCAGCTTGGAACGGGACACCGGGGAGCTGTTTTTT
>TRBJ2-1|TRBD2|TRBV7-3|NA
CASNPSGGSSYNEQFF
TGTGCCAGCAACCCCTCGGGCGGGAGTTCCTACAATGAGCAGTTCTTC
>TRBJ2-5|TRBD2|TRBV5-4|NA
CASSLGVAGGQETQYF
TGTGCCAGCAGCTTGGGTGTAGCGGGAGGCCAAGAGACCCAGTACTTC
>TRBJ2-7|NA|TRBV6-5|NA
CASSAGPGEQYF
TGTGCCAGCAGCGCGGGCCCTGGCGAGCAGTACTTC
>TRBJ1-2|TRBD1|TRBV5-1|many
CASSAGQGGGYTF
TGCGCCAGCAGCGCGGGACAGGGGGGCGGCTACACCTTC
>TRBJ2-7|NA|TRBV6-6|NA
CASNPGDVYEQYF
TGTGCCAGCAATCCAGGGGATGTTTACGAGCAGTACTTC
>TRBJ2-7|NA|TRBV27|once
CASGNVRQLPYEQYF
TGTGCCAGCGGAAACGTGAGGCAGCTTCCCTACGAGCAGTACTTC
>TRBJ2-7|NA|TRBV19|NA
CASSPTAGGYEQYF
TGTGCCAGTAGCCCGACGGCAGGAGGGTACGAGCAGTACTTC
>TRBJ2-5|NA|TRBV27|NA
CASSPGQFQETQYF
TGTGCCAGCAGCCCAGGACAGTTCCAAGAGACCCAGTACTTC
>TRBJ2-5|TRBD2|TRBV7-9|once
CASSPAGGLETQYF
TGTGCCAGCAGTCCGGCGGGAGGGCTGGAGACCCAGTACTTC
>TRBJ2-3|NA|TRBV7-2|NA
CASSLVAGDNTDTQYF
TGTGCCAGCAGCTTAGTCGCCGGGGATAACACAGATACGCAGTATTTT
>TRBJ2-1|TRBD2|TRBV5-1|NA
CASNLGLASYNEQFF
TGCGCCAGCAACCTAGGACTAGCGTCCTACAATGAGCAGTTCTTC
>TRBJ2-1|TRBD1|TRBV6-5|NA
CASSSHSGGGPEQFF
TGTGCCAGCAGTTCCCACTCAGGGGGTGGCCCTGAGCAGTTCTTC
>TRBJ1-2|TRBD1|TRBV18|NA
CASSSLTGGGFYGYTF
TGTGCCAGCTCATCGCTAACAGGGGGCGGTTTCTATGGCTACACCTTC
>TRBJ1-2|TRBD1|TRBV5-6|few
CASSLGTGNYGYTF
TGTGCCAGCAGCTTGGGGACAGGGAACTATGGCTACACCTTC
>TRBJ2-1|NA|TRBV7-9|NA
CASSSPREDEQFF
TGTGCCAGCAGCTCGCCCAGAGAGGATGAGCAGTTCTTC
>TRBJ1-4|NA|TRBV7-9|NA
CASSLGRINEKLFF
TGTGCCAGCAGCTTGGGCCGAATTAATGAAAAACTGTTTTTT
>TRBJ2-2|TRBD2|TRBV4-3|once
CASSQSRLAGTGELFF
TGCGCCAGCAGCCAGTCCCGACTAGCTGGGACCGGGGAGCTGTTTTTT
>TRBJ2-7|TRBD2|TRBV10-3|NA
CAIRAVSLAGLPEQYF
TGTGCCATCAGGGCCGTAAGCCTAGCGGGACTCCCCGAGCAGTACTTC
>TRBJ2-7|TRBD1|TRBV29-1|NA
CSVTGGAYEQYF
TGCAGCGTGACAGGGGGCGCATACGAGCAGTACTTC
>TRBJ2-7|NA|TRBV13|NA
CASSSYSEQYF
TGTGCCAGCAGCTCGTACAGCGAGCAGTACTTC
>TRBJ1-2|NA|TRBV4-2|NA
CASSQDRGYNYGYTF
TGTGCCAGCAGCCAAGACCGGGGGTACAACTATGGCTACACCTTC